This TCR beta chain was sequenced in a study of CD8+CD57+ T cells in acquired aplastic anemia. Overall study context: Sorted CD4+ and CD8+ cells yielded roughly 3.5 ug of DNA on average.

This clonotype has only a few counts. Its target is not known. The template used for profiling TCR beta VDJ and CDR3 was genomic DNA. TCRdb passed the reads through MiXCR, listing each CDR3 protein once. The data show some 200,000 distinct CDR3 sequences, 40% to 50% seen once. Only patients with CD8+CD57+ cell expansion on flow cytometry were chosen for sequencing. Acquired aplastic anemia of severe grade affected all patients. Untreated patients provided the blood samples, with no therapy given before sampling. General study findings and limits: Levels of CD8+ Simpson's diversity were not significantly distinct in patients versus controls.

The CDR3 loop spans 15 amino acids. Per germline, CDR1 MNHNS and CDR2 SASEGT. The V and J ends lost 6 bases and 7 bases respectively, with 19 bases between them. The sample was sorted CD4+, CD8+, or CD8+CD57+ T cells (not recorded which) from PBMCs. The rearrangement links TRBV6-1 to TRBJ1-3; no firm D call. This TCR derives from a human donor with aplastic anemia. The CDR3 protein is CASRSPGRGPNTIYF. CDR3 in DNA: TGTGCCAGCAGGTCCCCGGGCCGTGGGCCCAACACCATATATTTT.